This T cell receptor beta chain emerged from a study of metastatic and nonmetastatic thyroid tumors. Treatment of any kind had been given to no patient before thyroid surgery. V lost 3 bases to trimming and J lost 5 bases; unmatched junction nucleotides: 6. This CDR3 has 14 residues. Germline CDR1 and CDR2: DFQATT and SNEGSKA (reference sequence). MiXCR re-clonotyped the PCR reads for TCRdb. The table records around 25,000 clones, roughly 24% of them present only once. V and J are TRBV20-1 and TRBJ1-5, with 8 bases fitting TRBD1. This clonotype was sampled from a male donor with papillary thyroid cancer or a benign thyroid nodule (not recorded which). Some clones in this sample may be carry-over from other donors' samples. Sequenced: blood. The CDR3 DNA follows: TGCAGTGCTAGTATGGGACAGGATTATCAGCCCCAGCATTTT. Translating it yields CSASMGQDYQPQHF.